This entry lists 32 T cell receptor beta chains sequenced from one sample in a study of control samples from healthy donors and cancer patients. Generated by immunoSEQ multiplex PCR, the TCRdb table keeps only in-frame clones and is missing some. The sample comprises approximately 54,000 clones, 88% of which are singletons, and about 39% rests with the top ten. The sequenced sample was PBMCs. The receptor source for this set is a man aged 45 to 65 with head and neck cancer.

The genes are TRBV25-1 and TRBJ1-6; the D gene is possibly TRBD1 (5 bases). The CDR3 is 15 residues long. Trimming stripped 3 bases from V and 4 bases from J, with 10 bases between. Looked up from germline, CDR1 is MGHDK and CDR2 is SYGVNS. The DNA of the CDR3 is TGTGCCAGCAGTGATGGGGCTGTGTATAATTCACCCCTCCACTTT. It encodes CASSDGAVYNSPLHF.

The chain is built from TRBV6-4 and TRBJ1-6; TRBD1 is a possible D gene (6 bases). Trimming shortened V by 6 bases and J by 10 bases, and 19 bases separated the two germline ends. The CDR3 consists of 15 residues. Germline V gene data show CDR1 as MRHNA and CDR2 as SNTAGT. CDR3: CASRDSGALGSPLHF. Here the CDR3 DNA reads TGTGCCAGCAGGGATTCGGGGGCGTTAGGGTCACCCCTCCACTTT.

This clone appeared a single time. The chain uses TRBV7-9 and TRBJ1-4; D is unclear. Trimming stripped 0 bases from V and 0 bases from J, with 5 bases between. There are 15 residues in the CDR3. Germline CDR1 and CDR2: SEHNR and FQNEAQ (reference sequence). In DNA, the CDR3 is TGTGCCAGCAGCTTAGCCAAAACAACTAATGAAAAACTGTTTTTT. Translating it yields CASSLAKTTNEKLFF.

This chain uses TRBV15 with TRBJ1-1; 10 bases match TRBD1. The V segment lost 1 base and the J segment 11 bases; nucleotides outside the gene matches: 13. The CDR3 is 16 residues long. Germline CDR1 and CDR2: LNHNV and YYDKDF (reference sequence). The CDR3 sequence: CATSRGPDRGPGLAFF. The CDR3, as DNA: TGTGCCACCAGCAGAGGGCCTGACAGGGGGCCAGGCCTCGCTTTCTTT.

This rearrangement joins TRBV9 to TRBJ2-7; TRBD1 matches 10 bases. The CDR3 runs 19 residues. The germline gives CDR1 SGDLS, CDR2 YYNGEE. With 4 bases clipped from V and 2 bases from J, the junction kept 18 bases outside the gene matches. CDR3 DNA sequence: TGTGCCAGCAGCCCCCGGGAGAGAGTGGGACAGGGGTCCCCCTACGAGCAGTACTTC. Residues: CASSPRERVGQGSPYEQYF.

DNA of the CDR3: TGCAGCGTTGAAGCCCGAGGGAGCGGAGGCTACACCTTC. Residues: CSVEARGSGGYTF. The chain uses TRBV29-1 and TRBJ1-2, with D hard to call. Trimming cost V 1 base and J 8 bases, with 14 bases left between them. The germline V gene encodes CDR1 SQVTM and CDR2 ANQGSEA. The CDR3 extends over 13 amino acids.

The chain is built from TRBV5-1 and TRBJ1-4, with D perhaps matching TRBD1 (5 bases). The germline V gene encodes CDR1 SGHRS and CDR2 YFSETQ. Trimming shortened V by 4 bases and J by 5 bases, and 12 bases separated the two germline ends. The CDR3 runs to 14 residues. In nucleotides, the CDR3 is TGCGCCAGCAGCCGGGACGGTATAAATGAAAAACTGTTTTTT. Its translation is CASSRDGINEKLFF.

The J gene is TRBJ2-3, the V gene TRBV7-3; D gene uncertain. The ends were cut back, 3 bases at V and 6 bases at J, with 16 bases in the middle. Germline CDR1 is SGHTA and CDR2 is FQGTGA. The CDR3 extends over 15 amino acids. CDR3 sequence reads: CASSLSILTADTQYF. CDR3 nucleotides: TGTGCCAGCAGCTTGTCTATTTTGACGGCGGATACGCAGTATTTT.

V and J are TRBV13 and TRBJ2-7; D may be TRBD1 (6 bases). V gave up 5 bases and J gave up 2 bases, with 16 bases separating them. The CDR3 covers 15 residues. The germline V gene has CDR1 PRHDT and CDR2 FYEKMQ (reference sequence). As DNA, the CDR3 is TGTGCCAGCAGCCTCCGACAGGCGGGCGCCTACGAGCAGTACTTC. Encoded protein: CASSLRQAGAYEQYF.

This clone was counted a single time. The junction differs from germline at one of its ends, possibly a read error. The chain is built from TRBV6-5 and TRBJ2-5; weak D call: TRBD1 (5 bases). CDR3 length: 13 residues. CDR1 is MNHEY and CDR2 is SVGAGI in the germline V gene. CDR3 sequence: CASSYDSLQATNF. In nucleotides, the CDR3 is TGTGCCAGCAGTTACGACAGTTTACAGGCGACGAACTTC.

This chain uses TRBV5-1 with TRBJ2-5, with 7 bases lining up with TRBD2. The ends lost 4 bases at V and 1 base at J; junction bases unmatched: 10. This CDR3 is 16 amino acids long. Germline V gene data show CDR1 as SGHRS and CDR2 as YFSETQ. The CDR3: CASSVGLGLPQETQYF. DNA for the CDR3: TGCGCCAGCAGCGTTGGCCTGGGACTACCCCAAGAGACCCAGTACTTC. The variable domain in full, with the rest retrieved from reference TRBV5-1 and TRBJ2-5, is KAGVTQTPRYLIKTRGQQVTLSCSPISGHRSVSWYQQTPGQGLQFLFEYFSETQRNKGNFPGRFSGRQFSNSRSEMNVSTLELGDSALYLCASSVGLGLPQETQYFGPGTRLLVL.

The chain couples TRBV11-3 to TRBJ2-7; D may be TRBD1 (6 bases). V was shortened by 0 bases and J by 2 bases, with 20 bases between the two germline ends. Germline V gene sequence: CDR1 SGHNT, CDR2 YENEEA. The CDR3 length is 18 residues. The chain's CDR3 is CASSLDSTLGGNTYEQYF. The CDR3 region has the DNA TGTGCCAGCAGCTTAGATTCCACTCTAGGGGGAAACACCTACGAGCAGTACTTC.

This chain's CDR3 is CASGTGRKQETQYF. In DNA form, the CDR3 reads TGTGCCAGCGGAACAGGAAGGAAACAAGAGACCCAGTACTTC. The gene calls are TRBV6-5 and TRBJ2-5; the D gene is possibly TRBD1 (5 bases). The CDR3 consists of 14 residues. The V gene's germline CDR1 is MNHEY and CDR2 SVGAGI. Between the trimmed V and J ends, which lost 8 bases and 2 bases, there was a span of 15 bases.

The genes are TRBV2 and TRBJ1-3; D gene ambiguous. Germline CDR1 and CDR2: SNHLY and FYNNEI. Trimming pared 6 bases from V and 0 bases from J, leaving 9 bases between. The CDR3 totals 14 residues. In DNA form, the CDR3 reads TGTGCCAGCAGCCGGGTGAGCTCTGGAAACACCATATATTTT. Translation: CASSRVSSGNTIYF.

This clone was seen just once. Here the CDR3 DNA reads TGTGCCAGCAGTTACAGGGCTGGGGCCAACGTCCTGACTTTC. Encoded protein: CASSYRAGANVLTF. This sequence joins TRBV28 and TRBJ2-6; TRBD1 is a possible D gene (6 bases). This CDR3 spans 14 amino acids. Trimming pared 4 bases from V and 2 bases from J, leaving 6 bases between. Germline values: CDR1 MDHEN, CDR2 SYDVKM.

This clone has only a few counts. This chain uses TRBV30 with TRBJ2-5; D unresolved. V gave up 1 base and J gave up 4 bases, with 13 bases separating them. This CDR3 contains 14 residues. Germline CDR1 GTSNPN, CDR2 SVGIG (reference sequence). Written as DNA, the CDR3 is TGTGCCTGGAGTGCCCTCCCAGCCGGAGAGACCCAGTACTTC. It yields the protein CAWSALPAGETQYF.

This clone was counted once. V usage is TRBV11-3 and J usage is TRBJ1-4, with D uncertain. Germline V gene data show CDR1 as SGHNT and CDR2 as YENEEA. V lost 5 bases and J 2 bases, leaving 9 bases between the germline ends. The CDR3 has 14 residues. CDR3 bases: TGTGCCAGCAGCCCGCGTTGTACTAATGAAAAACTGTTTTTT. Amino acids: CASSPRCTNEKLFF.

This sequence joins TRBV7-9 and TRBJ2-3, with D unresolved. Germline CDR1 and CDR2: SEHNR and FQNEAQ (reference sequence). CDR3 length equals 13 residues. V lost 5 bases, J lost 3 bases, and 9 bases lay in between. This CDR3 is CASSGTATDTQYF. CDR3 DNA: TGTGCCAGCAGCGGAACAGCAACAGATACGCAGTATTTT.

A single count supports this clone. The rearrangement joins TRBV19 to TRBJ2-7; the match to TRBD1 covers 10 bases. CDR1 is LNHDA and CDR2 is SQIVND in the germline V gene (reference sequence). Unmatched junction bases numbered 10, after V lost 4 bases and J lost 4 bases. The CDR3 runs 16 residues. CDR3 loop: CASSRASTGGFYEQYF. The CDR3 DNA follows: TGTGCCAGTAGTAGGGCCTCGACAGGGGGCTTTTACGAGCAGTACTTC.

In nucleotides, the CDR3 is TGTGGCTGTGAGGCGGGAGGTCGAGGCTACGAGCAGTACTTC. Amino acids: CGCEAGGRGYEQYF. The chain is built from TRBV30 and TRBJ2-7; 8 bases agree with TRBD2. The CDR3 sequence is 14 residues long. Per the germline V gene, CDR1 is GTSNPN and CDR2 is SVGIG (reference sequence).

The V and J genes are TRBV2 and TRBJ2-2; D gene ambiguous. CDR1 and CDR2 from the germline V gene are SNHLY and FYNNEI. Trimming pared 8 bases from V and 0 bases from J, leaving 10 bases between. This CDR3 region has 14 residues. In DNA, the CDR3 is TGTGCCAGCGGTCGATGGTCGAACACCGGGGAGCTGTTTTTT. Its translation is CASGRWSNTGELFF.

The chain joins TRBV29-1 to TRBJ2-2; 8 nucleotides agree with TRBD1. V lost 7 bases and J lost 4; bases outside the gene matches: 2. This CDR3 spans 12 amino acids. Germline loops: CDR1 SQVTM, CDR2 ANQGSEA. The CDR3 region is CSAGQATGELFF. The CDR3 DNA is TGCAGCGCGGGACAGGCCACCGGGGAGCTGTTTTTT.

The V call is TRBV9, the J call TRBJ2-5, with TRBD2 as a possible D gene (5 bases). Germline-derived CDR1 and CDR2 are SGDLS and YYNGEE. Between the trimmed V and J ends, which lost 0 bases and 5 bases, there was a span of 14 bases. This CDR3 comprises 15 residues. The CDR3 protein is CASSVVGLTGETQYF. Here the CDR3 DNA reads TGTGCCAGCAGCGTAGTTGGCCTTACGGGGGAGACCCAGTACTTC.

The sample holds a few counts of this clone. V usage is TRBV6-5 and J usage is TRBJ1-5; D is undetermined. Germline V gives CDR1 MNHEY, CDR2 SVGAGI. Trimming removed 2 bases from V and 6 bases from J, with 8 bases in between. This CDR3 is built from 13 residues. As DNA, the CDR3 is TGTGCCAGCAGTTACCGGCCCAGTCAGCCCCAGCATTTT. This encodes CASSYRPSQPQHF.

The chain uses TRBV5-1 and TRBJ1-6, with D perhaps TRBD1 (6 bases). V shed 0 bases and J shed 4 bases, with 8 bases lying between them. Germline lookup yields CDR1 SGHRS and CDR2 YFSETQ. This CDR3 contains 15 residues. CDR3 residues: CASSLATGYNSPLHF. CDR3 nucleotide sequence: TGCGCCAGCAGCTTGGCCACAGGGTATAATTCACCCCTCCACTTT.

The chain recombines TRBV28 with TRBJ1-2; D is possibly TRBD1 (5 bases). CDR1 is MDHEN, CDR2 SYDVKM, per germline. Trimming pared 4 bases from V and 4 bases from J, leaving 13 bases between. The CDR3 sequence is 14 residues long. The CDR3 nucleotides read TGTGCCAGCAGTTCGAGCATGGGGACCTATGGCTACACCTTC. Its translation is CASSSSMGTYGYTF.

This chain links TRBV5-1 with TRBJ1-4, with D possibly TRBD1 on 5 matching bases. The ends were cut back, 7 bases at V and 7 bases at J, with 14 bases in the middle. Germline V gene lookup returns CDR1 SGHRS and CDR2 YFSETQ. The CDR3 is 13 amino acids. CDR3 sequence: CASGRGDGEKLFF. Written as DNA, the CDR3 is TGCGCCAGCGGGAGGGGAGATGGTGAAAAACTGTTTTTT.

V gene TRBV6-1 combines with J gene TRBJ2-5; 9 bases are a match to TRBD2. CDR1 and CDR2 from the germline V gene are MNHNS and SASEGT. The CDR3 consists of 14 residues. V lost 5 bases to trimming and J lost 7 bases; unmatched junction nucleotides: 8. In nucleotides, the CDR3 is TGTGCCAGCAGTCGGGGCGGGGGGGGGCGGACCCAGTACTTC. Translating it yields CASSRGGGGRTQYF.

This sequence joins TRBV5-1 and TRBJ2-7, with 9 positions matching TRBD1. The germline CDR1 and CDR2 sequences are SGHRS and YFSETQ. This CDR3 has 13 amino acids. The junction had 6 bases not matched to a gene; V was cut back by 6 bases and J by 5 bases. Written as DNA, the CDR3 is TGCGCCAGCACTAAGGACAGGGGAAACGAGCAGTACTTC. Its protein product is CASTKDRGNEQYF.

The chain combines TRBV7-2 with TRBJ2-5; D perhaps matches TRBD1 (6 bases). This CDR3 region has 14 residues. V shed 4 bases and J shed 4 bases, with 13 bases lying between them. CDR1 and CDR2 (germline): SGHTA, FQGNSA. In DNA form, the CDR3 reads TGTGCCAGCAGCTATACAGGGCTAGGAGAGACCCAGTACTTC. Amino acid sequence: CASSYTGLGETQYF. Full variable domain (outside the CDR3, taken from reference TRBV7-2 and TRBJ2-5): GAGVSQSPSNKVTEKGKDVELRCDPISGHTALYWYRQSLGQGLEFLIYFQGNSAPDKSGLPSDRFSAERTGGSVSTLTIQRTQQEDSAVYLCASSYTGLGETQYFGPGTRLLVL.

The CDR3 nucleotides are TGTGCCAGCAGCCGACTAGTCGGTGAGCAGTTCTTC. Translating gives CASSRLVGEQFF. This chain joins TRBV28 and TRBJ2-1, with D possibly being TRBD2 (6 bases). The CDR3 is 12 amino acids. The V end lost 6 bases, the J end lost 9 bases, and 12 bases lay between the germline ends. Germline CDR1 MDHEN, CDR2 SYDVKM.

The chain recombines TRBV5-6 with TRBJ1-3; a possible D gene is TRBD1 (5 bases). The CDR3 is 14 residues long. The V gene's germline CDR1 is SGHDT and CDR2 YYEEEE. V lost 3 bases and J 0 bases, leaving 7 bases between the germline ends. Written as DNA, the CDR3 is TGTGCCAGCAGCTATGGGACCTCTGGAAACACCATATATTTT. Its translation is CASSYGTSGNTIYF.